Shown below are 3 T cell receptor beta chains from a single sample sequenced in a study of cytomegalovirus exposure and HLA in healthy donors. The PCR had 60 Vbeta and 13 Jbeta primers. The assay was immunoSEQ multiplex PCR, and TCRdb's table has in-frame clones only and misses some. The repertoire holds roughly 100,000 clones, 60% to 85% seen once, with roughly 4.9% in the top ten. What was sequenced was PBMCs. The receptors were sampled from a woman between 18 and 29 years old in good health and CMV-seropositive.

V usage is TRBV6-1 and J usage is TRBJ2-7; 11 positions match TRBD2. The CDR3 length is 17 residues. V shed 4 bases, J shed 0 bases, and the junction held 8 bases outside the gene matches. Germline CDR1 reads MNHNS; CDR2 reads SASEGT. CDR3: CASSVIAGGSSSYEQYF. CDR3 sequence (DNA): TGTGCCAGCAGTGTTATAGCGGGAGGGTCGAGCTCCTACGAGCAGTACTTC.

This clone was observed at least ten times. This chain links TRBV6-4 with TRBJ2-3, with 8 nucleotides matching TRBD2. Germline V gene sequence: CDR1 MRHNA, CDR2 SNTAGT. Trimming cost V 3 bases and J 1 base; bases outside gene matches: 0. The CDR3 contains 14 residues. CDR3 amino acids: CASSETSGTDTQYF. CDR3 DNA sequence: TGTGCCAGCAGTGAGACTAGCGGCACAGATACGCAGTATTTT.

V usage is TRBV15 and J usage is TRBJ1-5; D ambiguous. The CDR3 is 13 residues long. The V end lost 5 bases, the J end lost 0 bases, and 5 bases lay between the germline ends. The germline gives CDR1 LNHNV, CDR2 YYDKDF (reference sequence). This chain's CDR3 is CATSLSSNQPQHF. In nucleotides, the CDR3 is TGTGCCACCAGCCTATCTAGCAATCAGCCCCAGCATTTT.